These T cell receptor beta chains were read from a single sample in a study of beta chain features in type 1 diabetes. Data came from immunoSEQ multiplex PCR; TCRdb stores just in-frame clones and leaves some out. The sample gives tens of thousands of clones, about 71% of which show up once; about 1% is in the top ten. Input material: stem cell memory CD4+ T cells from blood. The receptor set was obtained from a woman aged 40-49 years with type 1 diabetes. CDR3s include the opening cysteine and the closing phenylalanine or tryptophan. The order of the fields is V gene, D gene, clone size, J gene, CDR3 protein, CDR3 DNA. A D gene is named only where the DNA matches it firmly. Clone size, where shown, is once, few, many, or a class for clones that have expanded.

>TRBV11-1|NA|NA|TRBJ2-7
CASSLRDTGPYEQYF
TGTGCCAGCAGCTTAAGGGACACGGGACCCTACGAGCAGTACTTC
>TRBV9|NA|few|TRBJ1-4
CASRRADATNEKLFF
TGTGCCAGCAGGCGGGCAGATGCAACTAATGAAAAACTGTTTTTT
>TRBV28|TRBD1|NA|TRBJ1-2
CASSPPDRVDGLGYTF
TGTGCCAGCAGTCCCCCGGACAGGGTGGATGGTCTTGGCTACACCTTC
>TRBV30|NA|few|TRBJ2-4
CAWGRQSTAKNIQYF
TGTGCCTGGGGAAGACAGTCGACGGCCAAAAACATTCAGTACTTC
>TRBV7-2|NA|NA|TRBJ2-3
CASRLQGGITDTQYF
TGTGCCAGCAGGTTACAGGGTGGTATAACAGATACGCAGTATTTT
>TRBV28|TRBD1|NA|TRBJ1-5
CASLQTRGRYSNQPQHF
TGTGCCTCCCTACAAACAAGGGGGCGTTATAGCAATCAGCCCCAGCATTTT
>TRBV29-1|TRBD2|NA|TRBJ2-3
CSVSGEAGRGDTQYF
TGCAGCGTTTCGGGGGAAGCGGGACGGGGAGATACGCAGTATTTT
>TRBV4-1|TRBD1|few|TRBJ1-5
CASSRGTGNQPQHF
TGCGCCAGCAGCCGGGGGACAGGGAATCAGCCCCAGCATTTT
>TRBV19|TRBD2|NA|TRBJ2-1
CASSIIGLAVDNEQFF
TGTGCCAGTAGTATAATTGGCCTAGCGGTCGACAATGAGCAGTTCTTC
>TRBV5-1|TRBD1|NA|TRBJ1-1
CASSRDRGWTEAFF
TGCGCCAGCAGCCGCGACAGGGGATGGACTGAAGCTTTCTTT
>TRBV7-2|TRBD1|NA|TRBJ1-1
CASSLRGLEGTEAFF
TGTGCCAGCAGCTTAAGGGGGCTAGAGGGGACTGAAGCTTTCTTT
>TRBV18|TRBD1|NA|TRBJ1-1
CASSPPGQMNTEAFF
TGTGCCAGCTCACCACCGGGACAGATGAACACTGAAGCTTTCTTT
>TRBV5-1|NA|once|TRBJ2-3
CASSPDSLKDTQYF
TGCGCCAGCAGCCCCGACTCCCTCAAGGATACGCAGTATTTT
>TRBV6-1|NA|NA|TRBJ2-2
CASSDVTGELFF
TGTGCCAGCAGTGACGTCACCGGGGAGCTGTTTTTT
>TRBV7-2|NA|NA|TRBJ1-2
CASSLDNGNYGYTF
TGTGCCAGCAGCTTAGACAATGGCAACTATGGCTACACCTTC
>TRBV7-9|NA|NA|TRBJ1-2
CASSLQSTHGYTF
TGTGCCAGCAGCTTACAAAGCACCCATGGCTACACCTTC
>TRBV29-1|TRBD1|NA|TRBJ1-1
CSVEARGLAEAFF
TGCAGCGTTGAAGCCAGGGGGCTCGCTGAAGCTTTCTTT
>TRBV19|TRBD1|NA|TRBJ1-6
CASSMEGGTGIGSPLHF
TGTGCCAGTAGTATGGAAGGTGGGACAGGGATAGGATCACCCCTCCACTTT
>TRBV11-2|TRBD1|NA|TRBJ2-3
CASSSGTGGIFTDTQYF
TGTGCCAGCAGTTCCGGGACAGGGGGCATTTTCACAGATACGCAGTATTTT
>TRBV6-5|TRBD2|few|TRBJ2-5
CASSLAGLETQYF
TGTGCCAGCAGTTTAGCGGGATTAGAGACCCAGTACTTC
>TRBV5-6|TRBD2|few|TRBJ2-5
CASSLILAGIETQYF
TGTGCCAGCAGCTTGATACTAGCGGGGATAGAGACCCAGTACTTC
>TRBV7-2|NA|NA|TRBJ2-5
CASSHGGLQETQYF
TGTGCCAGCAGCCACGGGGGGCTGCAAGAGACCCAGTACTTC
>TRBV19|TRBD2|once|TRBJ2-1
CASSLRAGVDNEQFF
TGTGCCAGTAGTCTCCGAGCGGGAGTAGATAATGAGCAGTTCTTC
>TRBV7-8|TRBD1|once|TRBJ2-5
CASSFSRDRVETQYF
TGTGCCAGCAGCTTTAGCCGGGACAGGGTGGAGACCCAGTACTTC
>TRBV6-5|NA|NA|TRBJ2-1
CASSFRDTQSNEQFF
TGTGCCAGCAGTTTCCGGGACACCCAAAGTAATGAGCAGTTCTTC
>TRBV4-1|TRBD2|NA|TRBJ2-1
CASSQDTGTRSSYNEQFF
TGCGCCAGCAGCCAAGACACGGGGACTAGAAGCTCCTACAATGAGCAGTTCTTC
>TRBV7-8|NA|NA|TRBJ2-1
CASSSRQGSSYNEQFF
TGTGCCAGCAGCTCACGGCAGGGTAGTTCCTACAATGAGCAGTTCTTC
>TRBV29-1|NA|few|TRBJ2-7
CSVEVYGQFDEQYF
TGCAGCGTTGAAGTATATGGACAGTTCGACGAGCAGTACTTC